This T cell receptor (beta chain) was retrieved from a study of blood T cell repertoires in COVID-19. Germline assignment: CDR1 SGHAT and CDR2 FQNNGV. Trimming stripped 5 bases from V and 2 bases from J, with 19 bases between. The CDR3 is 16 amino acids. Libraries were prepared by immunoSEQ multiplex PCR; TCRdb keeps only in-frame clonotypes and omits some of them. The sample consists of tens of thousands of clones, around 80% of them appearing once. The chain links TRBV11-2 to TRBJ2-7, with D perhaps matching TRBD2 (6 bases). The sequence derives from a woman older than 75 with acute or convalescent COVID-19. Sequenced input: peripheral blood. CDR3 nucleotide sequence: TGTGCCAGCAGCGCGATGGGGGGACCACTTACCTACGAGCAGTACTTC. This sequence encodes CASSAMGGPLTYEQYF.